The source of this T cell receptor beta chain is a study of T cell responses to AZD1222 COVID-19 vaccine. Clones were read by immunoSEQ multiplex PCR, and TCRdb kept only the in-frame ones, dropping some. This sample has approximately 150,000 clones; about nine tenths occur once, and the top ten carry around 2.9%. Comment on this clone: Antigen unknown. At one end the junction does not follow the germline gene, possibly because of a read error.

This CDR3 contains 14 residues. Germline-derived CDR1 and CDR2 are LNHDA and SQIVND (reference sequence). Whole-study findings and limits: Most donors were white British, females outnumbered males, and clonal diversity was possibly underestimated. With two AZD1222 doses given, Spike-specific TCR breadth and depth both rose. Recipients of AZD1222 seropositive at baseline numbered only six or seven.

This sequence was found in an adult in good health. Here the sequenced sample was peripheral blood, taken on day 0 of AZD1222 vaccination. The chain has TRBV19 and TRBJ1-1; tentatively, D is TRBD1 (5 bases). The CDR3 loop is CASTIGAMNTEAFF. The CDR3, as DNA: TGTGCCAGTACTATAGGGGCCATGAACACTGAAGCTTTCTTT.